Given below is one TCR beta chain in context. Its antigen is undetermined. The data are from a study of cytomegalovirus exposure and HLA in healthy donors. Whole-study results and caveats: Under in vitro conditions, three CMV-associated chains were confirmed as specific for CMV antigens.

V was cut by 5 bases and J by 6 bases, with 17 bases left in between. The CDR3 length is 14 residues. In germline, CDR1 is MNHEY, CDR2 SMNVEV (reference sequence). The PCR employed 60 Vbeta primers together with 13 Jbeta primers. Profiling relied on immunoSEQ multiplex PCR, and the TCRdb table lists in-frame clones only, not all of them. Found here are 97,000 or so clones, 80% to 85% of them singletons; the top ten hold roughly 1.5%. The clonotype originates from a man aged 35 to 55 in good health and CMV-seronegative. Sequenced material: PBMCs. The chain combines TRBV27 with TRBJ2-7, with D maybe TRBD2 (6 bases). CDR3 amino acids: CASSVARGVGEQYF. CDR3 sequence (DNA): TGTGCCAGCAGTGTGGCGCGGGGTGTGGGCGAGCAGTACTTC.